This TCR beta chain appears in the sequencing data of a study of blood T cell repertoires in COVID-19. Sequenced by immunoSEQ multiplex PCR; TCRdb stores in-frame clones only, minus some. The table records approximately 100,000 clones, more than 75% of them present only once. Germline trimming cut 1 base from V and 4 bases from J; bases unmatched to any gene: 1. CDR3 size: 15 residues. Looked up from germline, CDR1 is LNHNV and CDR2 is YYDKDF (reference sequence). The chain joins TRBV15 to TRBJ1-4, with TRBD1 matching 9 bases. This receptor was identified in a woman aged 25 to 39 with acute or convalescent COVID-19. Sequencing was carried out using peripheral blood. The CDR3 loop is CATSRVTGGNEKLFF. The CDR3 coding sequence is TGTGCCACCAGCAGAGTGACAGGGGGTAATGAAAAACTGTTTTTT.